This paragraph covers one T cell receptor beta chain sequence. Generated by immunoSEQ multiplex PCR, the TCRdb table keeps only in-frame clones and is missing some. The sample lists 330,000 or so clones, approximately 87% seen once, with about 1.9% in the top ten. The data originate from a study of blood T cell repertoires in COVID-19. Study as a whole: The cDNA or gDNA used as material had been derived from T cells, B-cell-depleted T cells, or PBMCs.

Participant ages covered roughly 18 to 89 years across 24 US areas. V was clipped by 6 bases and J by 2 bases, with 9 bases between them. The CDR3 is made up of 12 amino acids. The germline gives CDR1 SQVTM, CDR2 ANQGSEA. This TCR derives from a man between 35 and 55 years old in a cohort exposed to, infected with or recovered from COVID-19 (not recorded which). This rearrangement joins TRBV29-1 to TRBJ2-3, with unresolved D. Input material: PBMCs or T cells enriched from blood (not recorded which). The DNA for the CDR3 is TGCAGCGTCTCGAGGTACACAGATACGCAGTATTTT. Translation gives CSVSRYTDTQYF.